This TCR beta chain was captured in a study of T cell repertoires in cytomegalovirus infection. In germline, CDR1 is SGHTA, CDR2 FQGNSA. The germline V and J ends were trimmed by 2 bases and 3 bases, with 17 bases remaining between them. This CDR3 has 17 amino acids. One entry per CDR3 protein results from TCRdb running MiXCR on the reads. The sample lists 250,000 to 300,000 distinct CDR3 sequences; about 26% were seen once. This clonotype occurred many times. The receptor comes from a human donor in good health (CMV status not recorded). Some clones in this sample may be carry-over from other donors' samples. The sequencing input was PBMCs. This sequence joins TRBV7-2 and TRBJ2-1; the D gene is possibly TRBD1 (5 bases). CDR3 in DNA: TGTGCCAGCAGCTTACAAGTTTCAATGGGGCTCTACAATGAGCAGTTCTTC. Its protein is CASSLQVSMGLYNEQFF.